The clone carrying this T cell receptor beta chain was recorded at least ten times. Its antigen remains unknown. The source of the sample is a study of blood T cells in healthy people across ages. Findings and limits, study-wide: Reliance upon unsorted PBMCs precluded definitive naive versus antigen-experienced comparison.

The CDR3 covers 13 residues. V was pared by 4 bases and J by 2 bases, with 7 bases between. The germline V gene encodes CDR1 MDHEN and CDR2 SYDVKM. Using a J-beta primer mix together with a sample-barcoded 5' primer, a second PCR was run for roughly 6 to 12 cycles. MiXCR was run by TCRdb on the 5' RACE reads, yielding one entry per CDR3 protein. The data show fewer than 2,000,000 distinct CDR3 sequences, 34% seen once. This sequence was found in a woman in her twenties or thirties in good health. The specimen was blood. The chain joins TRBV28 to TRBJ2-3; D is undetermined. In nucleotides, the CDR3 is TGTGCCAGCAGTTCCCGACCCACAGATACGCAGTATTTT. Its protein is CASSSRPTDTQYF.